This TCR beta chain comes out of a study of cytomegalovirus exposure and HLA in healthy donors. General observations from the study: The classifier was said to identify cytomegalovirus status with high specificity and sensitivity.

This clone appeared a few times. The antigen remains undetermined. 60 Vbeta and 13 Jbeta primers were used in PCR. In the authors' methods: Approximately 78 million unique TCR beta chains, roughly 11 million of them shared, were counted by a later analysis. TCRdb's table, derived via immunoSEQ multiplex PCR, lists solely in-frame clones and lacks some. That table supplies the V and J calls and clone size; D and trimming were determined from the DNA. The sample lists some 140,000 clones; over 65% were seen once. Trimming stripped 2 bases from V and 1 base from J, with 8 bases between. The CDR3 sequence is 14 residues long. Germline V lookup: CDR1 MDHEN, CDR2 SYDVKM.

Sample: PBMCs. The chain uses TRBV28 and TRBJ1-1; TRBD1 is a possible D gene (6 bases). This TCR was recovered from a man over 45 in good health and CMV-seronegative. The CDR3 nucleotides are TGTGCCAGCAGTTTACCGACAGGGAACACTGAAGCTTTCTTT. Amino acid sequence: CASSLPTGNTEAFF. Drawing the rest from reference TRBV28 and TRBJ1-1, the complete variable domain is DVKVTQSSRYLVKRTGEKVFLECVQDMDHENMFWYRQDPGLGLRLIYFSYDVKMKEKGDIPEGYSVSREKKERFSLILESASTNQTSMYLCASSLPTGNTEAFFGQGTRLTVV.